The T cell receptor (beta chain) under discussion was sequenced for a study of T cell responses to AZD1222 COVID-19 vaccine. About the research overall: Pooled samples include second doses given at about 4 or 12 weeks. Whole-study findings and limits: White British people made up most donors, females outnumbered males, and clonal diversity was possibly underestimated. At study baseline, merely a handful of AZD1222 recipients were seropositive.

The CDR3 length is 14 residues. Germline assignment: CDR1 SGHTA and CDR2 FQGNSA. V lost 2 bases, J lost 4 bases, and 4 bases stayed unmatched. Profiling relied on immunoSEQ multiplex PCR, and the TCRdb table lists in-frame clones only, not all of them. The table includes about 120,000 clones, 80% to 90% detected once. Notes on this clone: The target antigen is unknown.

The sample here was peripheral blood, taken on day 0 of AZD1222 vaccination. The rearrangement uses TRBV7-2 and TRBJ2-7; 8 bases are shared with TRBD1. The clonotype comes from an adult in good health. Here the CDR3 DNA reads TGTGCCAGCAGCTTATCCGGACAGGGATACGAGCAGTACTTC. It yields the protein CASSLSGQGYEQYF.